These T cell receptor beta chains were read from a single sample in a study of T cell changes during pregnancy in multiple sclerosis. This table comes from immunoSEQ multiplex PCR, and its TCRdb copy is limited to in-frame clones, with some not included. The table has 30,000 to 50,000 clones, around 92% seen once. Sequenced material: CD4+ T cells from peripheral blood mononuclear cells, taken after pregnancy. These receptors were collected from a female donor with multiple sclerosis, enrolled in a pregnancy study. Each CDR3 is given with its conserved first and last residue. Each record gives: V gene, J gene, CDR3 protein.

>TRBV19|TRBJ2-3
CASSWEATSTDTQYF
>TRBV5-6|TRBJ2-3
CASSRLTQPTDTQYF
>TRBV15|TRBJ1-1
CATSRAQGMNTEAFF
>TRBV5-4|TRBJ1-1
CASSSPGQGVGTEAFF
>TRBV2|TRBJ1-4
CASSEGMRRANEKLFF
>TRBV5-6|TRBJ2-7
CASSSGGRYEQYF
>TRBV27|TRBJ2-1
CASSFSRDYNEQFF
>TRBV2|TRBJ2-3
CASSPDRATDTQYF
>TRBV19|TRBJ1-5
CASSIGTNSNQPQHF
>TRBV5-1|TRBJ2-7
CASSLRDRDSFAYEQYF
>TRBV7-9|TRBJ1-1
CASSLEWSEAFF
>TRBV2|TRBJ1-1
CASIRGTLNIEAFF
>TRBV19|TRBJ2-3
CACSMQVRGMITDTQYF
>TRBV4-2|TRBJ2-7
CASSQDLASGGRNEQYF
>TRBV9|TRBJ2-1
CASSVVGGTEQFF
>TRBV2|TRBJ1-1
CATNWDRVGTEAFF
>TRBV7-3|TRBJ2-3
CASSLNSVGTSVRYF
>TRBV25-1|TRBJ2-5
CASSPGTPYSQETQYF
>TRBV5-4|TRBJ1-1
CASSAATGVNTEAFF
>TRBV5-1|TRBJ1-1
CASSLRTAANTEAFF
>TRBV7-3|TRBJ1-1
CASSRTGGLGTEAFF
>TRBV5-6|TRBJ1-5
CASSLVQGRNQPQHF
>TRBV27|TRBJ1-5
CASSPLQTGTQPQHF
>TRBV18|TRBJ2-5
CASSPELAGNQETQYF
>TRBV6-1|TRBJ1-2
CASSVDSLGYTF
>TRBV6-4|TRBJ2-3
CASSEVAGGPDTQYF
>TRBV11-3|TRBJ2-7
CASSLGGSSYEQYF
>TRBV19|TRBJ2-7
CASSIDEATYEQYF
>TRBV5-4|TRBJ1-6
CASSFVPGQGSPFYNSPLHF
>TRBV5-6|TRBJ1-5
CASSARQADLYGAQPQHF
>TRBV10-1|TRBJ2-2
CASSESRTNTGELFF
>TRBV19|TRBJ2-5
CASSMLAEETQYF
>TRBV11-2|TRBJ1-5
CASSLAINQPQHF
>TRBV30|TRBJ2-7
CAWSWRGSPYEQYF